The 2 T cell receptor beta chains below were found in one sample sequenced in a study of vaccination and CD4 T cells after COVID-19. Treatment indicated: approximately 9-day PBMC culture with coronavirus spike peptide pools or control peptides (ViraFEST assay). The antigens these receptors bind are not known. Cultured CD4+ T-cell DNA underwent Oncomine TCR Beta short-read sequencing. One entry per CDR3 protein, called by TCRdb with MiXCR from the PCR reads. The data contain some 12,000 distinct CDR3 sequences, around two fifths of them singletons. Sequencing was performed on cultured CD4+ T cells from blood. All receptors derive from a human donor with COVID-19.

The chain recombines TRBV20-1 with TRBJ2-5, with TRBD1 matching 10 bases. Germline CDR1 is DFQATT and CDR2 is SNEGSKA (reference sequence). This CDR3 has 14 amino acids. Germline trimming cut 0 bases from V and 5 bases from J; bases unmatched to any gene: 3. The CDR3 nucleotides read TGCAGTGCTAGAGAGACAGGGGGCCGGGAGACCCAGTACTTC. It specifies CSARETGGRETQYF.

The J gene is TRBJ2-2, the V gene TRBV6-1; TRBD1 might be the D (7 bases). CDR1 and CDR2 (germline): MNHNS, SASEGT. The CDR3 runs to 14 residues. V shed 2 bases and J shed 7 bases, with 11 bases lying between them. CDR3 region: CASSERQGGGELFF. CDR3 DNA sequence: TGTGCCAGCAGTGAAAGACAGGGAGGCGGGGAGCTGTTTTTT.